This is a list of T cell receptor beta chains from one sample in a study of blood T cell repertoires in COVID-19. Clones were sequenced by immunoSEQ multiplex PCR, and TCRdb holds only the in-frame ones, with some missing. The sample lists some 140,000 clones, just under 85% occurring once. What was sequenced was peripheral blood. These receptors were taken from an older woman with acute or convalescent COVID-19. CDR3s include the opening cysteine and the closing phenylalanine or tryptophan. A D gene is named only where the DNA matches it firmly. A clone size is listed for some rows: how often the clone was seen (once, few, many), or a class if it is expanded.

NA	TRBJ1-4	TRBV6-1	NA	TGTGCCAGCAGTGAGGCTTCTGCAACTAATGAAAAACTGTTTTTT	CASSEASATNEKLFF
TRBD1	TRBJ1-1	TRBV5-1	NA	TGCGCCAGCAGCCCCAATCTTGACAGGGTCAACACTGAAGCTTTCTTT	CASSPNLDRVNTEAFF
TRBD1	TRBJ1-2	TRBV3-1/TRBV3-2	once	TGTGCCAGCAGCCAAGATCAGGACAGGGAGGGAAGAAACTATGGCTACACCTTC	CASSQDQDREGRNYGYTF
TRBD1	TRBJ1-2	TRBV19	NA	TGTGCCAGTAGAAAGACAGGGGAGGGCTACACCTTC	CASRKTGEGYTF
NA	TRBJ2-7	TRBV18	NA	TGTGCCAGCTCACCGATCTCACAGACCCCCTACGAGCAGTACTTC	CASSPISQTPYEQYF
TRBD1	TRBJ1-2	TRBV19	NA	TGTGCCAGTAGTAGGGTAGGGGGCTACTATGGCTACACCTTC	CASSRVGGYYGYTF
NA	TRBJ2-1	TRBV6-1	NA	TGTGCCAGCAGTGCCTTGGGACATCCCCGCTACAATGAGCAGTTCTTC	CASSALGHPRYNEQFF
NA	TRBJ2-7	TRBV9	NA	TGTGCCAGCAGCGTAGACCAGGGCCGCTACGAGCAGTACTTC	CASSVDQGRYEQYF
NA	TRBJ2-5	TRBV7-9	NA	TGTGCCAGCAGCCGGAAGGGGGGGACGAGGCGGCAAGAGACCCAGTACTTC	CASSRKGGTRRQETQYF
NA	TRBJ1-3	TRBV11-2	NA	TGTGCCAGCAGCTCAGCCGCGGGAGCACTCTCTGGAAACACCATATATTTT	CASSSAAGALSGNTIYF
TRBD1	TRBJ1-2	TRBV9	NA	TGTGCCAGCAGCGGAAACAGGGGCGCCAACTATGGCTACACCTTC	CASSGNRGANYGYTF
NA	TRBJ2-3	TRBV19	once	TGTGCCAGTAGTCCCCAAGCGGATACGCAGTATTTT	CASSPQADTQYF
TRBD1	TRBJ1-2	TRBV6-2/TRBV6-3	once	TGTGCCAGCAGCGACCCCGGGACAGGGTTTGGCTACACCTTC	CASSDPGTGFGYTF
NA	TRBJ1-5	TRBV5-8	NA	TGTGCCAGCAGCTTCCAGGTTTATAGCAATCAGCCCCAGCATTTT	CASSFQVYSNQPQHF
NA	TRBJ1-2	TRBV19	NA	TGTGCCAGTAGTATAGCAGATAACTATGGCTACACCTTC	CASSIADNYGYTF
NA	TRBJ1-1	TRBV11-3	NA	TGTGCCAGCAGCCAAGACAGGAACACTGAAGCTTTCTTT	CASSQDRNTEAFF
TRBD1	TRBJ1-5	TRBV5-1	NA	TGCGCCAGCGCGTCCGAGGGGGACAGGACCCAGCATTTT	CASASEGDRTQHF
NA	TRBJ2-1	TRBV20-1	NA	TGCAGTGCTAGGATAAGCGATGAGCAGTTCTTC	CSARISDEQFF
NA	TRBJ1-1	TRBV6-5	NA	TGTGCCAGCAGCTATTCGGGGGCTGAAGCTTTCTTT	CASSYSGAEAFF
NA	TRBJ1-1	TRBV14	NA	TGTGCCAGCAGCCAGACTAGGGGTAGCGCTTTCTTT	CASSQTRGSAFF
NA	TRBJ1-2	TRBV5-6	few	TGTGCCAGCAGCTTACAGGGAGCTAACTATGGCTACACCTTC	CASSLQGANYGYTF
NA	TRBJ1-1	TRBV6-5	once	TGTGCCAGCAGTTACATCGGGAACACTGAAGCTTTCTTT	CASSYIGNTEAFF
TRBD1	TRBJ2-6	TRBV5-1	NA	TGCGCCAGCAGGGTGACAGGGAGCTCTGGGGCCAACGTCCTGACTTTC	CASRVTGSSGANVLTF
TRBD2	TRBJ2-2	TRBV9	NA	TGTGCCAGCAGCTCGGGACTAGCGGGGGTCCGCGGGGAGCTGTTTTTT	CASSSGLAGVRGELFF
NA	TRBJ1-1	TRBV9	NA	TGTGCCAGCAGCGAATCAGGGGTTAACACTGAAGCTTTCTTT	CASSESGVNTEAFF
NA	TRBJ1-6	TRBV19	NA	TGTGCCAGTAGTAGCGGATCGACGAGATACTATAATTCACCCCTCCACTTT	CASSSGSTRYYNSPLHF
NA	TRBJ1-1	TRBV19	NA	TGTGCCAGTGGCGGGGCAGTTGGGGCCATGAACACTGAAGCTTTCTTT	CASGGAVGAMNTEAFF
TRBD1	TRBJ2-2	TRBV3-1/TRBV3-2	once	TGTGCCAGCAGCCGGACAGGTGGGACCGGGGAGCTGTTTTTT	CASSRTGGTGELFF
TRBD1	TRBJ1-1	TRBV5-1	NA	TGCGCCAGCAGCTTGGCCAAGGGGGCGATGTCCGACACTGAAGCTTTCTTT	CASSLAKGAMSDTEAFF
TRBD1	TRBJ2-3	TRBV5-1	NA	TGCGCCAGCAGCTTGTCCGGGACAGGGCATACAGATACGCAGTATTTT	CASSLSGTGHTDTQYF
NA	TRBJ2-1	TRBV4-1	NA	TGCGCCAGCAGCCAGGACAGTAGGGATGAGCAGTTCTTC	CASSQDSRDEQFF
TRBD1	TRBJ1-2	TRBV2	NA	TGTGCCAGCAGTGGGATCGGACAGGGGGCGAATGGCTACACCTTC	CASSGIGQGANGYTF
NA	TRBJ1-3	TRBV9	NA	TGTGCCAGCAGCGTGAAGCGCTCTGGAAACACCATATATTTT	CASSVKRSGNTIYF
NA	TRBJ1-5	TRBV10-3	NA	TGTGCCATCGGACGGGATTCGATTAGTCAGCCCCAGCATTTT	CAIGRDSISQPQHF
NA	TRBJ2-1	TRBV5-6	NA	TGTGCCAGCAAAGAGGGGGGGCGCCCCTACAATGAGCAGTTCTTC	CASKEGGRPYNEQFF
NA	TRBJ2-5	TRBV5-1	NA	TGCGCCAGCAGCTTTAACCGGGAGACCCAGTACTTC	CASSFNRETQYF
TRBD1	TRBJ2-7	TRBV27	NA	TGTGCCAGCAGCCACGGACAGGGGCCCACCTACGAGCAGTACTTC	CASSHGQGPTYEQYF
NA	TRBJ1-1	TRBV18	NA	TGTGCCAGCTCACCCATCGAGGGGGACACTGAAGCTTTCTTT	CASSPIEGDTEAFF
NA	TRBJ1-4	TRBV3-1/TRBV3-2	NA	TGTGCCAGCAGCCTGACAGGTCTGGAAAAACTGTTTTTT	CASSLTGLEKLFF
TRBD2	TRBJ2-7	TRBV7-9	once	TGTGCCAGCAGCTTAGCGCGCGGGGGACTCTCCTACGAGCAGTACTTC	CASSLARGGLSYEQYF
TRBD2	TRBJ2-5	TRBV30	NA	TGTGCCTGTAGCGGGGGGGCCAGGACCCAGTACTTC	CACSGGARTQYF
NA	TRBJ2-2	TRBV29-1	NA	TGCAGCGTTGAGATTGGCGGGTTCGGTCAGGCCGGGGAGCTGTTTTTT	CSVEIGGFGQAGELFF
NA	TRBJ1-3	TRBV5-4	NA	TGTGCCAGCAGCCCGAAGGGGGCTGGAAACACCATATATTTT	CASSPKGAGNTIYF
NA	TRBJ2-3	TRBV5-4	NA	TGTGCCAGCAGCTCGAGCACAGATACGCAGTATTTT	CASSSSTDTQYF
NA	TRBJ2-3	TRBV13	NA	TGTGCCAGCCGCGGGGCAGGAATAAACACAGATACGCAGTATTTT	CASRGAGINTDTQYF
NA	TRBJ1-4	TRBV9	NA	TGTGCCAGCAGCGTAGGTCTCAGTAATGAAAAACTGTTTTTT	CASSVGLSNEKLFF
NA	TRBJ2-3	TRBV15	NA	TGTGCCACCAGCTTCCGACAGGTTGGCACAGATACGCAGTATTTT	CATSFRQVGTDTQYF
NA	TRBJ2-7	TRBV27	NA	TGTGCCAGCAGCTCATACCCGGGGGGCGCCTCCTACGAGCAGTACTTC	CASSSYPGGASYEQYF
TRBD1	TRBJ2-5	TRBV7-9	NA	TGTGCCAGCAGCCTAATACAGGGGTTCGGAGAGACCCAGTACTTC	CASSLIQGFGETQYF
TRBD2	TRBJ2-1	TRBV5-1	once	TGCGCCAGCAGCCCTTCGGGAGGCTCCTACAATGAGCAGTTCTTC	CASSPSGGSYNEQFF
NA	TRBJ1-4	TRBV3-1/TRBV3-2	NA	TGTGCCAGCAGCCAAGATTTTACGACTCTTGAAAAACTGTTTTTT	CASSQDFTTLEKLFF
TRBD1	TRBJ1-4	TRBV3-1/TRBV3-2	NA	TGTGCCAGCAGCCTCAAGGGGGCGGATGAAAAACTGTTTTTT	CASSLKGADEKLFF
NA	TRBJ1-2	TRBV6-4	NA	TGTGCCAGCAGTGGCCTAAGAGGTGGCTACACCTTC	CASSGLRGGYTF
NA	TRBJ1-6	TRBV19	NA	TGTGCCAGTAGTATGCGGGTCGGAGTATATAATTCACCCCTCCACTTT	CASSMRVGVYNSPLHF
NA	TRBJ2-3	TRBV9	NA	TGTGCCAGCAGCAGAGCAACCACCTCGACAGATACGCAGTATTTT	CASSRATTSTDTQYF
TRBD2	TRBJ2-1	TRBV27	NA	TGTGCCAGCAGTCCAAATGGCGGGAGGAATGAGCAGTTCTTC	CASSPNGGRNEQFF
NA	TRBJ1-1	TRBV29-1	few	TGCAGCAGCCGATATCTCATGAACACTGAAGCTTTCTTT	CSSRYLMNTEAFF
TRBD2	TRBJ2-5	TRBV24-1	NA	TGTGCCACCAGTGACCCTAGCGGGGGGCTTCAAGAGACCCAGTACTTC	CATSDPSGGLQETQYF
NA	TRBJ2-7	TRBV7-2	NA	TGTGCCAGCAGCTACTCCCTCTCGAACCCACCCTACGAGCAGTACTTC	CASSYSLSNPPYEQYF
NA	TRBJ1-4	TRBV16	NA	TGTGCCAGCAGCCCCGGACAGTCCGAAAAACTGTTTTTT	CASSPGQSEKLFF